These 18 T cell receptor beta chains were sequenced from one sample in a study of blood T cells in healthy people across ages. PCR was performed a second time for about 7 to 11 cycles using a sample-barcoded 5' primer and a J-beta primer mix. TCRdb reprocessed the 5' RACE reads with MiXCR, giving one entry per CDR3 protein. This table holds about 800,000 distinct CDR3 sequences, roughly 25% found once. The same data also went into a second study, on T cells of mothers and their children.

Sample: blood. The receptors stem from a boy aged 5-17 years in good health.

This clonotype appeared many times. The chain links TRBV7-3 to TRBJ2-7, with 9 bases aligning to TRBD2. The length of the CDR3 is 15 residues. V lost 5 bases, J lost 2 bases, and 7 bases stayed unmatched. Germline V gene data show CDR1 as SGHTA and CDR2 as FQGTGA. CDR3 residues: CASSLTSGDPYEQYF. CDR3 nucleotide sequence: TGTGCCAGCAGCCTGACTAGCGGAGATCCCTACGAGCAGTACTTC.

J is TRBJ1-1 and V is TRBV5-1; the D is unclear. The ends were cut back, 1 base at V and 0 bases at J, with 10 bases in the middle. There are 15 residues in the CDR3. Germline V gene data show CDR1 as SGHRS and CDR2 as YFSETQ. This chain's CDR3 is CASSLHGPMNTEAFF. In DNA, the CDR3 is TGCGCCAGCAGCTTGCACGGACCCATGAACACTGAAGCTTTCTTT. The complete variable domain, with remaining parts taken from reference TRBV5-1 and TRBJ1-1, reads KAGVTQTPRYLIKTRGQQVTLSCSPISGHRSVSWYQQTPGQGLQFLFEYFSETQRNKGNFPGRFSGRQFSNSRSEMNVSTLELGDSALYLCASSLHGPMNTEAFFGQGTRLTVV.

The chain recombines TRBV7-8 with TRBJ2-5; 10 bases align to TRBD2. CDR1 and CDR2 from the germline V gene are SGHVS and FQNEAQ. The V segment lost 3 bases and the J segment 1 base; nucleotides outside the gene matches: 20. CDR3 length: 21 residues. CDR3 region: CASSFPYNLKTGTSVQETQYF. The DNA of the CDR3 is TGTGCCAGCAGCTTCCCCTACAACCTAAAAACCGGGACTAGCGTCCAAGAGACCCAGTACTTC.

This clonotype occurred a few times. The chain has TRBV27 and TRBJ1-2; 7 bases map to TRBD1. V shed 4 bases, J shed 8 bases, and the junction held 7 bases outside the gene matches. In germline, CDR1 is MNHEY, CDR2 SMNVEV (reference sequence). The CDR3 consists of 13 residues. The CDR3, as DNA: TGTGCCAGCAGTTCCCAGACAGGGTCGGGCTACACCTTC. The encoded protein is CASSSQTGSGYTF.

The chain carries TRBV20-1 and TRBJ2-2; D possibly matches TRBD1 or TRBD2 (5 bases each). This CDR3 has 15 residues. The V end was cut by 6 bases, the J end by 5 bases, with 19 bases between. Germline assignment: CDR1 DFQATT and CDR2 SNEGSKA (reference sequence). CDR3: CSAPDAGRETGELFF. In DNA, the CDR3 is TGCAGTGCCCCCGATGCTGGCAGGGAGACCGGGGAGCTGTTTTTT.

This clonotype showed up just a few times. The chain joins TRBV7-2 to TRBJ2-7, with 7 positions matching TRBD2. This CDR3 spans 17 amino acids. The V segment lost 1 base and the J segment 3 bases; nucleotides outside the gene matches: 12. Germline values: CDR1 SGHTA, CDR2 FQGNSA. DNA of the CDR3: TGTGCCAGCAGCTTAGAATGGGCTGGCGGGGGATACTACGAGCAGTACTTC. It is translated as CASSLEWAGGGYYEQYF.

The chain is built from TRBV28 and TRBJ2-1; D is undetermined. Germline assignment: CDR1 MDHEN and CDR2 SYDVKM. CDR3 size: 13 residues. The V gene lost 1 base and the J gene lost 6 bases, with 7 bases spanning the gap. The CDR3 is CASSLLTRNEQFF. The CDR3 nucleotides are TGTGCCAGCAGTTTATTGACCCGCAATGAGCAGTTCTTC. Filled out from reference TRBV28 and TRBJ2-1, the complete variable domain reads DVKVTQSSRYLVKRTGEKVFLECVQDMDHENMFWYRQDPGLGLRLIYFSYDVKMKEKGDIPEGYSVSREKKERFSLILESASTNQTSMYLCASSLLTRNEQFFGPGTRLTVL.

This clonotype has only one observation. This chain links TRBV29-1 with TRBJ2-2; the D is unclear. CDR1 is SQVTM, CDR2 ANQGSEA, per germline. The CDR3 loop spans 13 amino acids. V was trimmed by 4 bases and J by 1 base, leaving 7 bases between them. Here the CDR3 DNA reads TGCAGCGTTGCAGACCAGAACACCGGGGAGCTGTTTTTT. It encodes CSVADQNTGELFF.

This clonotype has only a few counts. The genes are TRBV7-9 and TRBJ2-3, with D perhaps matching TRBD1 or TRBD2 (6 bases each). The CDR3 length is 17 residues. V lost 2 bases to trimming and J lost 6 bases, with 21 bases between them. The germline V gene has CDR1 SEHNR and CDR2 FQNEAQ (reference sequence). This CDR3 reads CASSLIFGGGPEDTQYF. Written as DNA, the CDR3 is TGTGCCAGCAGCTTAATTTTCGGGGGCGGCCCAGAGGATACGCAGTATTTT.

This clonotype was detected a few times. V usage is TRBV19 and J usage is TRBJ2-2, with TRBD2 matching 13 bases. Germline V gene sequence: CDR1 LNHDA, CDR2 SQIVND (reference sequence). CDR3 length: 16 residues. With V trimmed by 8 bases and J by 1 base, 4 bases remained unmatched. CDR3 sequence (DNA): TGTGCCAGTTCGGGACTAGCGGGACGGAACACCGGGGAGCTGTTTTTT. As protein: CASSGLAGRNTGELFF. Based on the CDR3 plus reference TRBV19 and TRBJ2-2, the full variable domain is DGGITQSPKYLFRKEGQNVTLSCEQNLNHDAMYWYRQDPGQGLRLIYYSQIVNDFQKGDIAEGYSVSREKKESFPLTVTSAQKNPTAFYLCASSGLAGRNTGELFFGEGSRLTVL.

The chain couples TRBV2 to TRBJ1-2, with D perhaps matching TRBD1 (5 bases). CDR1 is SNHLY and CDR2 is FYNNEI in the germline V gene. The CDR3 totals 15 residues. V lost 6 bases and J 8 bases, leaving 22 bases between the germline ends. The CDR3, as DNA: TGTGCCAGCAGACCCGATACAGGCCTCACGGGAGGCTACACCTTC. This encodes CASRPDTGLTGGYTF.

The J gene is TRBJ1-1, the V gene TRBV29-1; D is unresolved. Trimming left V 5 bases short and J 0 bases short, with 7 bases between. The CDR3 runs to 12 residues. Germline lookup yields CDR1 SQVTM and CDR2 ANQGSEA. CDR3 in amino acids: CSVFPVNTEAFF. The DNA for the CDR3 is TGCAGCGTTTTTCCAGTGAACACTGAAGCTTTCTTT. The whole variable domain, remainder taken from reference TRBV29-1 and TRBJ1-1, is SAVISQKPSRDICQRGTSLTIQCQVDSQVTMMFWYRQQPGQSLTLIATANQGSEATYESGFVIDKFPISRPNLTFSTLTVSNMSPEDSSIYLCSVFPVNTEAFFGQGTRLTVV.

The chain recombines TRBV7-9 with TRBJ2-1; a weak D match, TRBD2 (6 bases). Between the trimmed V and J ends, which lost 2 bases and 0 bases, there was a span of 8 bases. The CDR3 covers 15 residues. The germline V gene has CDR1 SEHNR and CDR2 FQNEAQ (reference sequence). The DNA for the CDR3 is TGTGCCAGCAGCTTACTGCGGGGCTCCTACAATGAGCAGTTCTTC. Amino acids: CASSLLRGSYNEQFF.

The V and J genes are TRBV6-4 and TRBJ2-5; a possible D gene is TRBD2 (6 bases). The J call may be in error: the DNA end matches TRBJ2-7 better. There are 13 residues in the CDR3. CDR1 MRHNA and CDR2 SNTAGT come from the germline V gene. CDR3 DNA sequence: TGTGCCAGACGAGGCGGGAACCCCTACGAGCAGTACTTC. Translation: CARRGGNPYEQYF.

The V and J genes are TRBV5-1 and TRBJ2-1; the match to TRBD1 covers 7 bases. V shed 2 bases, J shed 9 bases, and the junction held 2 bases outside the gene matches. This CDR3 contains 12 residues. Per the germline V gene, CDR1 is SGHRS and CDR2 is YFSETQ. The CDR3 nucleotides are TGCGCCAGCAGCTTACCAGGGGGTGAGCAGTTCTTC. Its translation: CASSLPGGEQFF.

The V and J genes are TRBV11-3 and TRBJ2-1; 7 bases line up with TRBD2. V shed 5 bases and J 4 bases; nucleotides not matched to a gene: 8. Germline V gene lookup returns CDR1 SGHNT and CDR2 YENEEA. This CDR3 is built from 15 residues. The CDR3 bases are TGTGCCAGCAGCCCGAGCGGGGTTAAATACAATGAGCAGTTCTTC. This encodes CASSPSGVKYNEQFF.

This clonotype has a handful of counts. V gene TRBV29-1 combines with J gene TRBJ2-1; D not certain. In germline, CDR1 is SQVTM, CDR2 ANQGSEA. Trimming took 7 bases from V and 3 from J, leaving 10 bases between them. This CDR3 has 12 amino acids. The CDR3 coding sequence is TGCAGCGCTAGGGCAGGCTACAATGAGCAGTTCTTC. Translated, it gives CSARAGYNEQFF.

The V call is TRBV5-1, the J call TRBJ2-3; D is unclear. Matching the DNA end better, TRBJ1-5 makes the J call doubtful. This CDR3 spans 14 amino acids. Germline V gives CDR1 SGHRS, CDR2 YFSETQ. CDR3 region: CASRRNHAGDTQHF. DNA for the CDR3: TGCGCCAGCAGACGAAACCACGCCGGAGATACGCAGCATTTT.